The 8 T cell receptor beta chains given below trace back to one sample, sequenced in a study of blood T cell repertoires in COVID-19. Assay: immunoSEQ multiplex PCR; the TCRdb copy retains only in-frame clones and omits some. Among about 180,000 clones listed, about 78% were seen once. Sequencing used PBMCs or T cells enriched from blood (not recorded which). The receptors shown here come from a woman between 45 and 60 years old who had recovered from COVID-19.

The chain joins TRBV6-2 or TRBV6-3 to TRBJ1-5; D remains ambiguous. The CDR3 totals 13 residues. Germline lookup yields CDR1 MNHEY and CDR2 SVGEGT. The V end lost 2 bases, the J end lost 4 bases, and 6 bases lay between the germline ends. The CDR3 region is CASSYPLNQPQHF. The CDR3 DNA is TGTGCCAGCAGTTACCCCCTTAATCAGCCCCAGCATTTT.

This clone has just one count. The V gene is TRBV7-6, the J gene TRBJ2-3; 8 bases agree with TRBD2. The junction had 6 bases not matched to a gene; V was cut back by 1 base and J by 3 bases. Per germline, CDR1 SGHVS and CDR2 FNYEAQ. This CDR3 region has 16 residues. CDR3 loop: CASSLVAGGVTDTQYF. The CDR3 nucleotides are TGTGCCAGCAGCTTAGTCGCGGGAGGAGTTACAGATACGCAGTATTTT.

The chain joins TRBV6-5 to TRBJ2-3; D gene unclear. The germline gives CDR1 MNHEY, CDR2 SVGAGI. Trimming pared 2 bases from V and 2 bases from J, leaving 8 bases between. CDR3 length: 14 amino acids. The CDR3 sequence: CASSYGIFTDTQYF. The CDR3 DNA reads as TGTGCCAGCAGTTACGGCATATTCACAGATACGCAGTATTTT.

This CDR3 reads CASSLGDRASGANVLTF. CDR3 in DNA: TGTGCCAGCAGCTTAGGGGACAGGGCCTCTGGGGCCAACGTCCTGACTTTC. This sequence joins TRBV13 and TRBJ2-6, with 8 bases fitting TRBD1. The junction had 1 base not matched to a gene; V was cut back by 0 bases and J by 0 bases. CDR1 and CDR2 (germline): PRHDT, FYEKMQ (reference sequence). The CDR3 covers 17 residues.

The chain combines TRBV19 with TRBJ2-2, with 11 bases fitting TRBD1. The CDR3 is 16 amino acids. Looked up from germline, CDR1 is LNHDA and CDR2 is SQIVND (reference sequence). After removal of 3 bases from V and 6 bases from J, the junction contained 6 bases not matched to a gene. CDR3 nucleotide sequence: TGTGCCAGTAGTATGGGGACAGGGGGGATTCCCGGGGAGCTGTTTTTT. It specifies CASSMGTGGIPGELFF.

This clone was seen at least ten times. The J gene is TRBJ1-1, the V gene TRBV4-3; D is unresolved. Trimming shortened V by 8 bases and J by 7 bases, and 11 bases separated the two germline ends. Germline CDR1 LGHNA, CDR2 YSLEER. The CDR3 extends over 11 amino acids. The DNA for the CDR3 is TGCGCCAGCTCCTCCGTAAATGAAGCTTTCTTT. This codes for CASSSVNEAFF.

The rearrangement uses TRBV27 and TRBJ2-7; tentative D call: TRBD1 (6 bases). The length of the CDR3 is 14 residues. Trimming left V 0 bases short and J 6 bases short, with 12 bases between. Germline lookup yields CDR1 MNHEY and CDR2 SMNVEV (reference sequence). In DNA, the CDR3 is TGTGCCAGCAGTTTATCGATAGGGGGTATCGAGCAGTACTTC. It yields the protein CASSLSIGGIEQYF.

The CDR3 DNA follows: TGTGCCAGCACCCAGGGACAGATGAACACTGAAGCTTTCTTT. Its protein is CASTQGQMNTEAFF. The rearrangement uses TRBV6-6 and TRBJ1-1, with 7 positions matching TRBD1. The V and J ends lost 7 bases and 0 bases, in that order; junction bases with no gene match: 5. CDR3 length: 14 amino acids. Germline CDR1 reads MNHNY; CDR2 reads SVGAGI (reference sequence).